This T cell receptor beta chain was identified in a study of T cell changes during pregnancy in multiple sclerosis. This CDR3 is built from 14 residues. With 6 bases clipped from V and 5 bases from J, the junction kept 8 bases outside the gene matches. The germline CDR1 and CDR2 sequences are SEHNR and FQNEAQ (reference sequence). The data were produced by immunoSEQ multiplex PCR, yet TCRdb's version contains in-frame clones alone and is incomplete. The sample has tens of thousands of clones, 91% seen once; the top ten hold roughly 0.7%. Sequenced here: peripheral blood, sampled in the third trimester of pregnancy. This TCR came from a female donor in good health, enrolled as a control in a pregnancy study. The chain joins TRBV7-9 to TRBJ2-5; 8 positions agree with TRBD2. The CDR3, as DNA: TGTGCCAGCAGTTATAGCGGGGATGGGGAGACCCAGTACTTC. It is translated as CASSYSGDGETQYF.